The TCR beta chain under discussion was sequenced for a study of cytomegalovirus exposure and HLA in healthy donors listed by TCRdb under 2017. For the study in its entirety: According to an earlier analysis of 587 of the donors, about 170 million T cells yielded 120 million or so unique TCR beta sequences and approximately 280 Gb of sequence data. Besides the first cohort of approximately 670 subjects, a separate validation cohort made up of 120 different subjects was used. The study combined high-throughput TCR immunosequencing, statistical association of individual TCRs with disease status, and machine learning to predict cytomegalovirus infection status. Because of strong linkage in the cohort, five DR-DQ haplotypes were treated as single units for association and clustering. An earlier analysis of a few hundred of the donors applied high-throughput TCR beta sequencing to assess whether each TCR beta V gene segment acted as functional or pseudogenic. Typing coverage varied by locus: roughly 629-640 donors for A, B, C, DRB1 and DQB1; roughly 560 for DQA1; around 610 for DPA1; approximately 450 for DPB1. The genetic ancestry cluster associated with self-reported Caucasian donors included roughly 84% of the roughly 380 genotyped donors. Rather than drawing on any new phenotypic data, the later analysis identified candidate immune exposures from TCR beta sequences and the way those sequences occurred across donors. Approximately 300 gigabases of sequencing data and tens of millions of unique TCR sequences were included in an early release covering 550 to 800 HLA-typed donors. HLA typing included class I and class II loci at four-digit resolution. Genome-wide SNP genotypes for about 65% of the 666 donors were used in a later genetic analysis, which treated that subset as a discovery cohort. Donor age, sex, ethnicity and CMV serostatus were compiled together with the repertoire data. On average, around 230,000 unique TCR beta nucleotide sequences were sequenced per donor among several hundred genotyped donors of the cohort, with 15% to 20% of those sequences being non-productive. To study patterns of TCR occurrence, a later analysis re-analyzed previously published TCR beta repertoires from 600 to 750 donors and added high-resolution HLA genotyping. The study profiled the T cell repertoires of more than 500 subjects by immunosequencing and related them to cytomegalovirus serostatus. All discovery cohort repertoires had been generated using a single sequencing platform. The study was designed to test whether signatures of past pathogen exposure could be identified by cataloging public T cell receptors.

The full study reports these points: According to a later analysis, parvovirus B19, influenza, CMV and Epstein-Barr virus appeared linked to several top co-occurrence clusters. Across donors, most TCR sequences were observed very rarely, whereas some public TCRs were present in many individuals. A group of highly shared sequence variants was considered likely to be a technical artifact of the sequencing pipeline. It was suggested by the authors that the approach could potentially be generalized to other disease states and immunological phenotypes. In the study, some 160 TCR beta chains were listed as associated with cytomegalovirus. The 87-base-pair reads could not distinguish some IMGT-functional V segments, including TRBV6-2 and TRBV6-3, so those segments were excluded. An association between a missense DCLRE1C variant and V-gene and J-gene trimming of TCR beta chains was found in a later genetic analysis and replicated in an independent cohort. A later genetic analysis reported fewer N-insertions in productive TCRs among donors in an Asian-associated ancestry cluster than the approximately 700-donor mean. A later analysis found that most CMV-associated TCR beta chains appeared HLA-restricted, with HLA associations seemingly driven largely by CMV exposure. This cohort had only TCR beta chains sequenced, and the lack of alpha or paired-chain data limited which features could be detected. Specific HLA alleles were associated with about 17,000 TCR beta sequences at a false discovery rate of 0.05 in a later analysis. A further reported finding was that TCR beta sequences accurately predicted the HLA-A and HLA-B alleles for most subjects in the first cohort. The only immune exposure information available for the cohort was CMV serostatus. An earlier analysis of approximately 530 of the donors showed that most TCR beta V segments appeared in productive rearrangements either about 87% or about 30% of the time, which broadly matched IMGT annotations. A few of the identified cytomegalovirus-associated TCR beta chains were confirmed in vitro to be specific for cytomegalovirus antigens. When HLA alleles, especially DR and DQ, strongly co-occurred, TCR associations were difficult to assign to individual alleles. Compared with equally common non-associated chains, HLA-associated TCR beta chains in a later analysis were more clonally expanded and had lower generation probabilities. Because some donors lacked HLA typing at each locus, the association tests relied only on the typed subset. Because counts were too low, under 20 rarely observed V segments, including chromosome 9 orphons, were left out of the earlier analysis of roughly 600 of the donors. Cytomegalovirus status was reported to be diagnosed by the classifier with high specificity and sensitivity in both the original and validation cohorts. In a later analysis, TCR association rates were found to vary across HLA loci, with the most associated TCRs seen for DRB1 alleles and the fewest for HLA-C alleles. Presence/absence analyses assumed roughly uniform sequencing depth across donors, an assumption that may not hold. Linkage disequilibrium might explain the correlated functional status among segregating V segments, but an unknown experimental factor could not be excluded.

The CDR1 and CDR2 encoded by the germline V gene are SGDLS and YYNGEE. There are 14 amino acids in the CDR3, from cysteine to phenylalanine inclusive. Kept here is only the CDR3 DNA, which spans 42 bases and is read in frame from base 1. After removal of 0 bases from V and 10 bases from J, the junction retains 8 bases not matched to a gene. Library preparation was by the immunoSEQ multiplex PCR assay. For the multiplex PCR, a mixture combining 60 forward primers for TCR Vbeta segments and 13 reverse primers for TCR Jbeta segments was used. The CDR3 region of rearranged TCR beta genes was amplified from genomic DNA by a multiplex PCR assay. On the Illumina HiSeq System, the amplified TCR beta libraries were sequenced as 87-base-pair reads. On the authors' methods: A later analysis counted approximately 84 million unique TCR beta chains across the 500 to 850 repertoires, and 10 million to 11 million of these chains were shared by at least two donors. Raw reads were error-corrected and collapsed into unique sequences by a nearest-neighbor algorithm in which closely related sequences were merged to remove PCR and sequencing errors. Alignment of CDR3 sequences to IMGT reference sequences was used to assign V, D and J gene segments. For a sequence to be retained, a match of at least six nucleotides to both a V gene segment and a J gene segment was required. A rearrangement was called productive if the CDR3 had no stop codons and remained in frame with V and J, and every other rearrangement was called non-productive. Following IMGT convention, CDR3 was defined as the stretch from the second conserved V-encoded cysteine to the conserved J-encoded phenylalanine. The earlier analysis of fewer than 700 of the donors excluded sequences that lacked an unambiguous match to a single V gene segment. An earlier analysis of 587 of the donors classified V segments as functional when productive rearrangements were above 56.7% and as segregating when the standard deviation between donors was above 5%. To diagnose cytomegalovirus status from the catalog of TCR beta chain sequences, a statistical classification framework was built. In a later analysis, V and J genes were assigned by comparing TCR nucleotide sequences against IMGT/GENE-DB human TR gene sequences. Using the TCRdist pipeline, a later analysis assigned CDR3 sequences along with most-parsimonious VDJ recombination scenarios. In a later analysis, every TCR beta chain was defined by the combination of its CDR3 amino acid sequence and its V-gene family, and reads without a unique V-gene family were dropped. To address suspected cross-contamination and a sequencing artifact, a later analysis removed around 590 highly shared, low-generation-probability nucleotide sequences. In a later analysis, a clonal expansion index for each public chain was calculated from normalized within-repertoire ranks of inferred template counts. A later analysis computed generation probabilities with a VDJ recombination model fitted to out-of-frame rearrangements, and checked the results against IGoR. In a later analysis, hypergeometric tests were used to score TCR-TCR, TCR-HLA and TCR-CMV co-occurrence, with a repertoire-size bias correction applied to TCR pairs. A later analysis estimated false discovery rates by permuting HLA or CMV assignments 20 times. In a later analysis, co-occurring TCRs were grouped using DBSCAN, and TCRdist sequence similarity was added for clustering within HLA-allele-positive subsets. Co-occurrence clustering excluded repertoires with fewer than 30,000 or more than 120,000 public chains, plus five with anomalous nucleotide sharing. TCRdb carries this immuneACCESS record with in-frame sequences only. Its versions omit some clonotypes, under half of them owing to an unresolved V gene in the studies checked, with the rest unexplained. The V and J calls and the clone size are those of that table, but D and trimming were determined from the DNA. The sample table shows 200,000 to 250,000 clones, and approximately 80% are seen once. The ten largest clones add up to 0.71% of the sample.

This clone was picked up a small number of times. The antigen it binds to is not known. There are no base qualities to consult, and no much larger clone falls within one base. The cohort was made up of approximately 670 healthy bone marrow donors. At the time of sampling, every cohort member was nominally healthy, though immune exposures that went unrecorded were likely present. The donor tested CMV seronegative, placing the donor among the 350 or so seronegative members of the cohort. Every donor gave a peripheral blood sample, and the peripheral blood mononuclear cells from that sample were used for TCR beta sequencing. Genomic DNA was extracted from the blood cell samples with the Qiagen DNeasy Blood Extraction Kit.

The sequencing sample was made of PBMCs. In this chain, TRBV9 is recombined with TRBJ1-1; 8 of the junction bases match TRBD1. This TCR came from a boy aged 2 to 9 in good health and CMV-seronegative. The nucleotide sequence reads as follows: TGTGCCAGCAGCGTAGCGGCAGGGGGCGATTTAGCTTTCTTT. This yields the protein CASSVAAGGDLAFF.